Presented here are 32 T cell receptor beta chains from one specimen sequenced in a study of T cell responses to AZD1222 COVID-19 vaccine. Assay: immunoSEQ multiplex PCR; the TCRdb copy retains only in-frame clones and omits some. The table has 79,000 or so clones, approximately 90% seen once. The source was peripheral blood, collected 28 days after the second AZD1222 dose. The receptors were sampled from an adult who received the AZD1222 COVID-19 vaccine.

J is TRBJ2-1 and V is TRBV7-3; TRBD2 matches 7 bases. Germline-derived CDR1 and CDR2 are SGHTA and FQGTGA. The CDR3 sequence is 16 residues long. V shed 5 bases and J 3 bases; nucleotides not matched to a gene: 10. The CDR3 DNA is TGTGCCAGCAGCCTCGCAGCGGGGCCGTTCTACAATGAGCAGTTCTTC. Translation gives CASSLAAGPFYNEQFF.

This chain joins TRBV2 and TRBJ2-3, with D possibly called TRBD1 or TRBD2 (5 bases each). The CDR3 runs to 13 residues. Germline CDR1 SNHLY, CDR2 FYNNEI. Trimming removed 5 bases from V and 4 bases from J, with 10 bases in between. The CDR3 loop is CASSTQGPDTQYF. For the CDR3, the DNA is TGTGCCAGCAGTACCCAGGGACCAGATACGCAGTATTTT.

The rearrangement links TRBV21-1 to TRBJ2-3. TRBV21-1 counts as a pseudogene. The CDR3 is made up of 14 amino acids. This chain's CDR3 is CASSRREGEDTQYF. CDR3 sequence (DNA): TGTGCCAGCAGCCGCCGGGAAGGGGAAGATACGCAGTATTTT.

The chain carries TRBV6-2 or TRBV6-3 and TRBJ2-5; D is ambiguous. CDR1 is MNHEY, CDR2 SVGEGT, per germline. The CDR3 loop spans 11 amino acids. Trimming left V 2 bases short and J 5 bases short, with 3 bases between. CDR3 amino acids: CASSYRETQYF. CDR3 nucleotides: TGTGCCAGCAGTTACCGTGAGACCCAGTACTTC.

The V call is TRBV30, the J call TRBJ2-3; D assignment may be TRBD1 or TRBD2 (6 bases each). V shed 3 bases and J shed 6 bases, with 10 bases lying between them. The CDR3 runs 12 residues. Germline CDR1 reads GTSNPN; CDR2 reads SVGIG (reference sequence). CDR3 region: CAWSEGGDTQYF. The DNA of the CDR3 is TGTGCCTGGAGCGAGGGGGGTGATACGCAGTATTTT.

This chain links TRBV15 with TRBJ1-4; weak D call: TRBD1 (5 bases). CDR1 and CDR2 from the germline V gene are LNHNV and YYDKDF (reference sequence). The CDR3 has 14 residues. Trimming left V 4 bases short and J 3 bases short, with 9 bases between. The CDR3 spells CATSTGSANEKLFF. The CDR3 region has the DNA TGTGCCACCAGCACAGGGTCCGCTAATGAAAAACTGTTTTTT.

The gene calls are TRBV4-3 and TRBJ1-1; D perhaps matches TRBD1 (5 bases). CDR3 size: 17 residues. V was pared by 0 bases and J by 0 bases, with 14 bases between. The germline V gene encodes CDR1 LGHNA and CDR2 YSLEER. In DNA form, the CDR3 reads TGCGCCAGCAGCCAAGATAGCGCCGGGGGGTTGAACACTGAAGCTTTCTTT. Its translation is CASSQDSAGGLNTEAFF.

Concerning this clone itself: Sequence at one end of the junction differs from germline and may be a read error. The chain combines TRBV4-2 with TRBJ2-7; 7 nucleotides match TRBD1. Germline CDR1 LGHNA, CDR2 YNFKEQ. The CDR3 has 16 residues. This CDR3 is CASSQEDRSSSYEQYF. In DNA form, the CDR3 reads TGTGCCAGCAGTCAAGAGGACAGGAGCAGCTCCTACGAGCAGTACTTC.

V usage is TRBV29-1 and J usage is TRBJ1-2; TRBD1 agrees at 7 bases. J was trimmed by 3 bases and V by 4 bases; bases with no gene match: 11. CDR3 size: 15 residues. The germline V gene encodes CDR1 SQVTM and CDR2 ANQGSEA. The CDR3 loop is CSVVGRGRPDYGYTF. In nucleotides, the CDR3 is TGCAGCGTTGTGGGTAGGGGGCGACCCGACTATGGCTACACCTTC.

The chain couples TRBV4-1 to TRBJ1-2; no firm D call. The length of the CDR3 is 16 residues. Germline CDR1 is MGHRA and CDR2 is YSYEKL. Trimming stripped 1 base from V and 4 bases from J, with 16 bases between. The chain's CDR3 is CASSQVFGSTIYGYTF. CDR3 DNA sequence: TGCGCCAGCAGCCAAGTTTTTGGCAGCACCATCTATGGCTACACCTTC.

This chain uses TRBV10-3 with TRBJ2-7, with D tentatively TRBD1 or TRBD2 (5 bases each). The V and J ends lost 4 bases and 0 bases respectively, with 13 bases between them. The CDR3 runs 15 residues. CDR1 and CDR2 (germline): ENHRY, SYGVKD. DNA of the CDR3: TGTGCCATCAGTGGAGGGGCCCCTGGCTCCTACGAGCAGTACTTC. Protein: CAISGGAPGSYEQYF.

The chain employs TRBV11-2 and TRBJ1-5; a weak D match, TRBD1 (6 bases). The germline CDR1 and CDR2 sequences are SGHAT and FQNNGV. CDR3 length equals 16 residues. Trimming stripped 1 base from V and 6 bases from J, with 16 bases between. CDR3 DNA sequence: TGTGCCAGCAGCTTAGGGGGGGCGGGGAGCCGTCAGCCCCAGCATTTT. It is translated as CASSLGGAGSRQPQHF.

The V gene is TRBV18, the J gene TRBJ2-1; D is unresolved. Germline CDR1 KGHSH, CDR2 LQKENI. The CDR3 has 11 amino acids. V lost 4 bases to trimming and J lost 7 bases, with 5 bases between them. CDR3 in amino acids: CASSHQNEQFF. For the CDR3, the DNA is TGTGCCAGCTCACATCAGAATGAGCAGTTCTTC.

The chain employs TRBV11-3 and TRBJ2-2, with a tentative D call TRBD2 (6 bases). From germline, CDR1 is SGHNT and CDR2 YENEEA. The V end lost 0 bases, the J end lost 5 bases, and 19 bases lay between the germline ends. CDR3 length: 18 residues. The CDR3 bases are TGTGCCAGCAGCTTAGATCAAACTGCGGGACTCAAAACCGGGGAGCTGTTTTTT. Amino acid sequence: CASSLDQTAGLKTGELFF.

The rearrangement uses TRBV20-1 and TRBJ1-1; D uncertain. Between the trimmed V and J ends, which lost 2 bases and 7 bases, there was a span of 8 bases. Looked up from germline, CDR1 is DFQATT and CDR2 is SNEGSKA (reference sequence). There are 11 residues in the CDR3. DNA for the CDR3: TGCAGTGCTAGAATACAGAATGAAGCTTTCTTT. Its translation is CSARIQNEAFF.

The chain carries TRBV7-9 and TRBJ2-3; no definite D call. CDR3 length: 12 amino acids. The germline V gene has CDR1 SEHNR and CDR2 FQNEAQ (reference sequence). With 8 bases removed from V and 2 bases from J, the gap between germline ends came to 8 bases. The CDR3 region has the DNA TGTGCCAGCGGCCCCAACACAGATACGCAGTATTTT. The encoded protein is CASGPNTDTQYF.

This chain's CDR3 is CASSYQRGGQETQYF. The CDR3 DNA reads as TGTGCCAGCAGTTACCAGCGGGGGGGCCAAGAGACCCAGTACTTC. The rearrangement uses TRBV6-5 and TRBJ2-5; TRBD2 matches at 10 bases. After removal of 2 bases from V and 1 base from J, the junction contained 1 base not matched to a gene. The germline V gene encodes CDR1 MNHEY and CDR2 SVGAGI. The CDR3 sequence is 15 residues long.

The rearrangement links TRBV6-1 to TRBJ1-6; D is uncertain. Germline V gene sequence: CDR1 MNHNS, CDR2 SASEGT. The V end was cut by 1 base, the J end by 2 bases, with 6 bases between. This CDR3 comprises 15 residues. CDR3 residues: CASSEEGTYNSPLHF. The CDR3 nucleotides read TGTGCCAGCAGTGAAGAGGGAACCTATAATTCACCCCTCCACTTT.

This clone was counted once. The chain couples TRBV2 to TRBJ1-5; 9 bases match TRBD1. The junction had 9 bases not matched to a gene; V was cut back by 4 bases and J by 5 bases. This CDR3 is built from 16 residues. CDR1 and CDR2 (germline): SNHLY, FYNNEI. As DNA, the CDR3 is TGTGCCAGCAGTGGAACCGGGACAGGGCCATATCAGCCCCAGCATTTT. The encoded protein is CASSGTGTGPYQPQHF.

The count of this clone is one. The rearrangement uses TRBV7-5 and TRBJ1-2; TRBD1, as called in the table, went unchecked against the DNA. TRBV7-5 is listed as a pseudogene. This CDR3 region has 14 residues. The CDR3 here is CARGPESSSYGYTF. The CDR3 region has the DNA TGTGCCAGGGGGCCGGAGTCGTCTTCGTATGGCTACACCTTC.

V gene TRBV15 combines with J gene TRBJ2-5, with D tentatively TRBD1 or TRBD2 (5 bases each). Germline assignment: CDR1 LNHNV and CDR2 YYDKDF (reference sequence). This CDR3 spans 14 amino acids. Trimming cost V 1 base and J 1 base, with 7 bases left between them. The CDR3 DNA is TGTGCCACCAGCAGAGGAGGGGCCCAAGAGACCCAGTACTTC. Translation gives CATSRGGAQETQYF.

The chain couples TRBV9 to TRBJ1-4, with a weak D call TRBD1 (5 bases). The CDR3 has 16 residues. The V end was cut by 0 bases, the J end by 0 bases, with 9 bases between. Germline CDR1 is SGDLS and CDR2 is YYNGEE. The CDR3 loop reads CASSVATGATNEKLFF. For the CDR3, the DNA is TGTGCCAGCAGCGTAGCTACGGGGGCAACTAATGAAAAACTGTTTTTT.

The CDR3 reads CASSPRTDDYGYTF. The CDR3 nucleotides are TGTGCCAGCAGTCCGAGGACAGACGACTATGGCTACACCTTC. This chain connects TRBV11-2 to TRBJ1-2; perhaps TRBD1 as D (6 bases). The CDR3 extends over 14 amino acids. The germline V and J ends were trimmed by 6 bases and 3 bases, with 14 bases remaining between them. Germline V gene data show CDR1 as SGHAT and CDR2 as FQNNGV.

The CDR3 DNA reads as TGTGCCACCAGTGATCCACCGGGACTAAGTGATACGCAGTATTTT. This translates into CATSDPPGLSDTQYF. This chain joins TRBV24-1 and TRBJ2-3, with 7 bases lining up with TRBD2. Germline V gene lookup returns CDR1 KGHDR and CDR2 SFDVKD. This CDR3 has 15 residues. V dropped 3 bases and J dropped 6; count of bases not matched to a gene: 8.

J is TRBJ2-2 and V is TRBV6-2 or TRBV6-3, with D perhaps assigned TRBD1 or TRBD2 (5 bases each). The length of the CDR3 is 16 residues. Germline V gives CDR1 MNHEY, CDR2 SVGEGT. V lost 2 bases to trimming and J lost 4 bases, with 14 bases between them. CDR3 DNA sequence: TGTGCCAGCAGTTACGTTTGGGGACGGAGCACCGGGGAGCTGTTTTTT. Amino acid sequence: CASSYVWGRSTGELFF.

The chain uses TRBV5-4 and TRBJ1-2; D call uncertain. Germline V CDR1 and CDR2: SGHNT, YYREEE (reference sequence). This CDR3 region has 14 residues. The V end lost 3 bases, the J end lost 3 bases, and 12 bases lay between the germline ends. The CDR3 DNA follows: TGTGCCAGCAGCTCCTCTGGGTCCTACTATGGCTACACCTTC. Its protein product is CASSSSGSYYGYTF.

V is TRBV28 and J is TRBJ2-5; no clear D. From germline, CDR1 is MDHEN and CDR2 SYDVKM. The CDR3 is made up of 12 amino acids. V dropped 3 bases and J dropped 1 base, with 3 bases sitting between them. The DNA of the CDR3 is TGTGCCAGCAGTTTGTTCCAAGAGACCCAGTACTTC. Translating it yields CASSLFQETQYF.

V gene TRBV7-9 combines with J gene TRBJ2-7; D could derive from TRBD1 or TRBD2 (5 bases each). This CDR3 is built from 12 residues. Trimming shortened V by 1 base and J by 5 bases, and 6 bases separated the two germline ends. Germline V gene lookup returns CDR1 SEHNR and CDR2 FQNEAQ (reference sequence). Here the CDR3 reads CASSLGGDEQYV. CDR3 nucleotide sequence: TGTGCCAGCAGCTTAGGAGGGGACGAGCAGTACGTC.

This chain connects TRBV30 to TRBJ2-3; D not resolved. The V gene's germline CDR1 is GTSNPN and CDR2 SVGIG (reference sequence). This CDR3 has 12 residues. V was clipped by 1 base and J by 6 bases, with 8 bases between them. CDR3 coding DNA: TGTGCCTGGAGTGCCCAGACGGATACGCAGTATTTT. Translated, it gives CAWSAQTDTQYF.

This chain joins TRBV7-3 and TRBJ2-7; D remains unclear. In germline, CDR1 is SGHTA, CDR2 FQGTGA. The CDR3 covers 15 residues. Trimming removed 1 base from V and 0 bases from J, with 10 bases in between. The CDR3 here is CASSLNAVTSYEQYF. Written as DNA, the CDR3 is TGTGCCAGCAGCTTAAACGCGGTTACCTCCTACGAGCAGTACTTC.

The V and J genes are TRBV10-3 and TRBJ2-1, with 10 nucleotides matching TRBD2. After removal of 7 bases from V and 6 bases from J, the junction contained 9 bases not matched to a gene. CDR3 length equals 15 residues. Germline V gene data show CDR1 as ENHRY and CDR2 as SYGVKD. The CDR3 is CAITERLAGTNEQFF. In DNA, the CDR3 is TGTGCCATCACCGAGCGACTAGCGGGCACCAATGAGCAGTTCTTC.

The chain recombines TRBV6-5 with TRBJ2-3; D is uncertain. V was shortened by 8 bases and J by 4 bases, with 13 bases between the two germline ends. Germline V gives CDR1 MNHEY, CDR2 SVGAGI. This CDR3 is built from 13 residues. The CDR3 spells CASGVSTADTQYF. CDR3 DNA sequence: TGTGCCAGCGGCGTTTCCACCGCAGATACGCAGTATTTT.